One T cell receptor beta chain is described in this entry. Its antigen remains unknown. This sample was included in a study of cytomegalovirus exposure and HLA in healthy donors. About the study: T cells numbering approximately 170 million yielded approximately 120 million unique TCR beta sequences in an earlier analysis. Points from the study as a whole: As a later analysis revealed, most CMV-associated TCR beta chains appeared HLA-restricted.

Per germline, CDR1 LNHNV and CDR2 YYDKDF (reference sequence). V was shortened by 3 bases and J by 5 bases, with 20 bases between the two germline ends. The CDR3 length is 17 residues. PCR primers comprised 60 Vbeta and 13 Jbeta primers. Generated by immunoSEQ multiplex PCR, the TCRdb table keeps only in-frame clones and is missing some. The sample records 150,000 to 200,000 clones, approximately 85% being singletons. The donors gave bone marrow, and they were healthy. This chain links TRBV15 with TRBJ1-5; D not resolved. This TCR came from a girl aged 10 to 17 in good health and CMV-seropositive. The sequenced material came from PBMCs. The CDR3 coding sequence is TGTGCCACCAGCAGTACCCGGTGGCGGGAAGAGGATCAGCCCCAGCATTTT. This codes for CATSSTRWREEDQPQHF. Supplemented by reference TRBV15 and TRBJ1-5, the full variable domain reads DAMVIQNPRYQVTQFGKPVTLSCSQTLNHNVMYWYQQKSSQAPKLLFHYYDKDFNNEADTPDNFQSRRPNTSFCFLDIRSPGLGDTAMYLCATSSTRWREEDQPQHFGDGTRLSIL.